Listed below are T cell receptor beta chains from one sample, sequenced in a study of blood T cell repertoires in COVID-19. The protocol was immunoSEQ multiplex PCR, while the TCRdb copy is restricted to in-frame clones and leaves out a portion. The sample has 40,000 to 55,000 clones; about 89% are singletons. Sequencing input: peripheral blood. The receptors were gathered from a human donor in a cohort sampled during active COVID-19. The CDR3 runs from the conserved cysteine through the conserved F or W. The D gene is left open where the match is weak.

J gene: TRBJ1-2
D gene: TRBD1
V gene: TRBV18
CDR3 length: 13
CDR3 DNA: TGTGCCAGCTCAGAGGGACAGACTTATGGCTACACCTTC
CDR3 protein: CASSEGQTYGYTF

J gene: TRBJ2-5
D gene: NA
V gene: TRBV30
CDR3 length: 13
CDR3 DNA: TGTGCCTGGAGTGTAATGGCCCAAGAGACCCAGTACTTC
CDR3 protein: CAWSVMAQETQYF

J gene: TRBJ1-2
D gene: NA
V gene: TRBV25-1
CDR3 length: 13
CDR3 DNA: TGTGCCAGCAGCGCTAGGGGGGGTCGGGGCTACACCTTC
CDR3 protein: CASSARGGRGYTF

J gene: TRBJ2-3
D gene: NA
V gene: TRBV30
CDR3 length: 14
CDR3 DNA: TGTGCCTGGAGTGACCCACCCGGGACAGATACGCAGTATTTT
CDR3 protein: CAWSDPPGTDTQYF

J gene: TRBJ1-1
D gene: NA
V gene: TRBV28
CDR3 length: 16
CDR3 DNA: TGTGCCAGCAGCACCTGGGGGGGGGACGGAGGCACTGAAGCTTTCTTT
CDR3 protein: CASSTWGGDGGTEAFF

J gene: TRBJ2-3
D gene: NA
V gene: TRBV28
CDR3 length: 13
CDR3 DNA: TGTGCCAGCAGTCCCACGGCTAGAGATACGCAGTATTTT
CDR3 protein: CASSPTARDTQYF

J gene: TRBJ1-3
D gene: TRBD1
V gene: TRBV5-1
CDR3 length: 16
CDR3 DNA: TGCGCCAGCAGCTATGGGGACAGGGGGCTCGGAAACACCATATATTTT
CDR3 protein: CASSYGDRGLGNTIYF

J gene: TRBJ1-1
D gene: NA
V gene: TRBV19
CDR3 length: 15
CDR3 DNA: TGTGCCAGTAGTACCGGACTGAGTTGGAGCACTGAAGCTTTCTTT
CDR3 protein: CASSTGLSWSTEAFF

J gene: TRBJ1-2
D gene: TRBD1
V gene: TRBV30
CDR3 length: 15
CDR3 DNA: TGTGCCTGGAGCCAAGGAAGGACAGGGGGCTATGGCTACACCTTC
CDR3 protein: CAWSQGRTGGYGYTF

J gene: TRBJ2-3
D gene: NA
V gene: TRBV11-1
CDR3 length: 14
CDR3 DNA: TGTGCCAGCAGGGGGGGACTGAGCACAGATACGCAGTATTTT
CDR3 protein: CASRGGLSTDTQYF

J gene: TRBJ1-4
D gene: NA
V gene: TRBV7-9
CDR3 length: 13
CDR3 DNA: TGTGCCAGCAGCTTAAGACAGAATGAAAAACTGTTTTTT
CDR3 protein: CASSLRQNEKLFF

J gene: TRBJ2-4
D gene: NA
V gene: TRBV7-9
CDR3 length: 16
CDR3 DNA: TGTGCCAGCAGCTTAGTGGGGACTCTAGCCAAAAACATTCAGTACTTC
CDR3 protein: CASSLVGTLAKNIQYF

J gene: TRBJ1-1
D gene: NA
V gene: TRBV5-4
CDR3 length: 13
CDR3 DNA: TGTGCCAGCAGCTCAAATGGACAGTTGGAAGCTTTCTTT
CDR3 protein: CASSSNGQLEAFF

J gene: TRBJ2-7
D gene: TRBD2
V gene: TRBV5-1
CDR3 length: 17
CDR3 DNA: TGCGCCAGCAGCCTGGGCCAGCGGGGGACAACCCGGGACGAGCAGTACTTC
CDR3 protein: CASSLGQRGTTRDEQYF

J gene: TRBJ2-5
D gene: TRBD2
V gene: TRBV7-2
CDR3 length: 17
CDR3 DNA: TGTGCCAGCAGCTTTAGCGGGATCGGGTTCACAGGAGAGACCCAGTACTTC
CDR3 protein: CASSFSGIGFTGETQYF